This T cell receptor (beta chain) was captured in a study of blood T cell repertoires in COVID-19. Study information: Sites across the United States, Italy and Spain contributed samples from acute and convalescent COVID-19. PBMCs, B-cell-depleted T cells, or T cells provided the cDNA or gDNA that made up the material.

V lost 5 bases, J lost 4 bases, and 14 bases lay in between. This CDR3 is 15 amino acids long. Germline values: CDR1 MDHEN, CDR2 SYDVKM. Per the authors' pipeline: Amplifying reference gene primers gave estimates of nucleated cell counts. Assay: immunoSEQ multiplex PCR; the TCRdb copy retains only in-frame clones and omits some. V and J calls and clone size are as listed in that table; D and trimming were resolved from the DNA. In the table there are 200,000 or so clones, around four fifths of which are singletons. Material for sequencing was peripheral blood. This TCR was recovered from a human donor with acute or convalescent COVID-19. The donor label of this sample is uncertain. This chain links TRBV28 with TRBJ1-4, with D possibly TRBD1 on 6 matching bases. CDR3 bases: TGTGCCAGCAGTCGTTACAGGGTTGGTAATGAAAAACTGTTTTTT. Translation: CASSRYRVGNEKLFF.